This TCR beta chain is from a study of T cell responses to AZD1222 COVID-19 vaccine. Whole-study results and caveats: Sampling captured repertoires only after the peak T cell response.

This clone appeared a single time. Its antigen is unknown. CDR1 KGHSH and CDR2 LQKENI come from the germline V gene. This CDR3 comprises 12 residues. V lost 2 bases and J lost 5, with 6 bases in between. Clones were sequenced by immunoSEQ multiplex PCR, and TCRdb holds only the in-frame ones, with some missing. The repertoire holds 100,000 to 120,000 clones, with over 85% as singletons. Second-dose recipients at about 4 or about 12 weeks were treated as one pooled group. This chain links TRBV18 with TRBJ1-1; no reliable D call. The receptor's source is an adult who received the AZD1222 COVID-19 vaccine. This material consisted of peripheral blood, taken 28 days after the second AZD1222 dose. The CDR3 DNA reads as TGTGCCAGCTCACCAGGTAGGACTGAAGCTTTCTTT. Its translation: CASSPGRTEAFF.